A selection of T cell receptor beta chains follows, all from one sample in a study of blood T cell repertoires in COVID-19. Measured with immunoSEQ multiplex PCR; TCRdb has only the in-frame clones, and not every one. The top ten hold roughly 7% of the sample, which has 25,000 to 35,000 clones, more than 80% seen once. The source material was peripheral blood. These TCRs come from a human donor in a cohort sampled during active COVID-19. The CDR3 runs from the conserved cysteine through the conserved F or W. Each record gives: V gene, clone size, D gene, J gene, CDR3 DNA, CDR3 protein. The D gene is left open where the match is weak. Rows may omit the clone size; those that give it use once, few, many or a size class.

V gene: TRBV5-1; clone size: .; D gene: .; J gene: TRBJ2-5; CDR3 DNA: TGCGCCAGCAGCTTGTTTGAGGGCCAAGAGACCCAGTACTTC; CDR3 protein: CASSLFEGQETQYF
V gene: TRBV9; clone size: .; D gene: TRBD2; J gene: TRBJ2-1; CDR3 DNA: TGTGCCAGCAGCGCATCGGGACTAGCTAACAATGAGCAGTTCTTC; CDR3 protein: CASSASGLANNEQFF
V gene: TRBV18; clone size: .; D gene: TRBD1; J gene: TRBJ1-3; CDR3 DNA: TGTGCCAGCTCACACCGGGACAGGGACTACTCTGGAAACACCATATATTTT; CDR3 protein: CASSHRDRDYSGNTIYF
V gene: TRBV12-3/TRBV12-4; clone size: .; D gene: .; J gene: TRBJ2-5; CDR3 DNA: TGTGCCAGCAGTTTCGGGTTCCGGGGGACCCAGTACTTC; CDR3 protein: CASSFGFRGTQYF
V gene: TRBV29-1; clone size: .; D gene: .; J gene: TRBJ1-3; CDR3 DNA: TGCAGCGTGCGCTCAACAGGGTCCCCTGGAAACACCATATATTTT; CDR3 protein: CSVRSTGSPGNTIYF
V gene: TRBV6-5; clone size: once; D gene: TRBD1; J gene: TRBJ2-3; CDR3 DNA: TGTGCCAGCAGTCCAGGACAGGGGATCACAGATACGCAGTATTTT; CDR3 protein: CASSPGQGITDTQYF
V gene: TRBV12-3/TRBV12-4; clone size: few; D gene: .; J gene: TRBJ1-1; CDR3 DNA: TGTGCCAGCAGTTTATTAATGAACACTGAAGCTTTCTTT; CDR3 protein: CASSLLMNTEAFF
V gene: TRBV19; clone size: .; D gene: TRBD1; J gene: TRBJ1-5; CDR3 DNA: TGTGCCAGTAGTGGGGGGACAGGGGACAATCAGCCCCAGCATTTT; CDR3 protein: CASSGGTGDNQPQHF
V gene: TRBV5-1; clone size: .; D gene: .; J gene: TRBJ2-6; CDR3 DNA: TGCGCCAGCAGCTTGGGAGCGCCTGGGGCCAACGTCCTGACTTTC; CDR3 protein: CASSLGAPGANVLTF
V gene: TRBV7-9; clone size: .; D gene: .; J gene: TRBJ1-1; CDR3 DNA: TGTGCCAGCAGCCCCGCAGGGGTGTTCACTGAAGCTTTCTTT; CDR3 protein: CASSPAGVFTEAFF
V gene: TRBV5-1; clone size: .; D gene: .; J gene: TRBJ2-3; CDR3 DNA: TGCGCCAGCACAGAACTCGGAGCGGTCACGCGCCACGATACGCAGTATTTT; CDR3 protein: CASTELGAVTRHDTQYF
V gene: TRBV20-1; clone size: once; D gene: .; J gene: TRBJ2-3; CDR3 DNA: TGCAGTGCTAGTGTCGGGGGGCGAACAGATACGCAGTATTTT; CDR3 protein: CSASVGGRTDTQYF
V gene: TRBV19; clone size: .; D gene: TRBD1; J gene: TRBJ2-2; CDR3 DNA: TGTGCCAGTAGTACTGGACAGGGGGCCTTTACCGGGGAGCTGTTTTTT; CDR3 protein: CASSTGQGAFTGELFF
V gene: TRBV12-3/TRBV12-4; clone size: once; D gene: .; J gene: TRBJ2-2; CDR3 DNA: TGTGCCAGCAGTTTAGGAGGGACCGGGGAGCTGTTTTTT; CDR3 protein: CASSLGGTGELFF
V gene: TRBV19; clone size: .; D gene: .; J gene: TRBJ1-3; CDR3 DNA: TGTGCCAGTAGGGCAGGCCACTCTGGAAACACCATATATTTT; CDR3 protein: CASRAGHSGNTIYF
V gene: TRBV6-5; clone size: .; D gene: .; J gene: TRBJ2-7; CDR3 DNA: TGTGCCAGCAGAAGACAGGCGAGCTCCTACGAGCAGTACTTC; CDR3 protein: CASRRQASSYEQYF
V gene: TRBV5-1; clone size: .; D gene: TRBD1; J gene: TRBJ2-2; CDR3 DNA: TGCGCCAGCGGTCAGGCGCAGGGGGAGTCCGGGGAGCTGTTTTTT; CDR3 protein: CASGQAQGESGELFF
V gene: TRBV27; clone size: .; D gene: TRBD1; J gene: TRBJ1-1; CDR3 DNA: TGTGCCAGCAGCCCTCCTACAGGGGGGTCTGAGGCTTTCTTT; CDR3 protein: CASSPPTGGSEAFF
V gene: TRBV27; clone size: .; D gene: TRBD1; J gene: TRBJ2-2; CDR3 DNA: TGTGCCAGCAGTTGGGACAGATACACCGGGGAGCTGTTTTTT; CDR3 protein: CASSWDRYTGELFF
V gene: TRBV28; clone size: .; D gene: .; J gene: TRBJ2-4; CDR3 DNA: TGTGCCAGCAGCTATAGCGGAAACATTCAGTACTTC; CDR3 protein: CASSYSGNIQYF
V gene: TRBV27; clone size: .; D gene: .; J gene: TRBJ2-7; CDR3 DNA: TGTGCCAGCACTAAAAGGGGAGGCTCCTACGAGCAGTACTTC; CDR3 protein: CASTKRGGSYEQYF
V gene: TRBV7-6; clone size: .; D gene: .; J gene: TRBJ2-7; CDR3 DNA: TGTGCCAGCAGCCCGGGACTTGGCTACGAGCAGTACTTC; CDR3 protein: CASSPGLGYEQYF
V gene: TRBV27; clone size: medium-sized; D gene: TRBD2; J gene: TRBJ2-1; CDR3 DNA: TGTGCCAGCAGTTTCCTAGCGGGAGTAATAAATGAGCAGTTCTTC; CDR3 protein: CASSFLAGVINEQFF
V gene: TRBV13; clone size: .; D gene: .; J gene: TRBJ2-1; CDR3 DNA: TGTGCCAGCAGCCAAAATCCGGGTTACAATGAGCAGTTCTTC; CDR3 protein: CASSQNPGYNEQFF
V gene: TRBV5-1; clone size: .; D gene: TRBD1; J gene: TRBJ2-5; CDR3 DNA: TGCGCCAGCAGCTTGGGGGCGCGACAGGGTCAGGAGACCCAGTACTTC; CDR3 protein: CASSLGARQGQETQYF
V gene: TRBV11-1; clone size: .; D gene: TRBD1; J gene: TRBJ2-1; CDR3 DNA: TGTGCCAGCAGCTCAGACAGGGACAGGCGGTTCTTC; CDR3 protein: CASSSDRDRRFF